This T cell receptor (beta chain) was retrieved from a study of vaccination effects on CD4 cells after COVID-19. Overall study results and limits: Both infection-induced and vaccine-induced clones contracted markedly at late post-vaccination timepoints.

At the end of 10 days of culture, CD4+ T cells were isolated. Each person got two doses of an mRNA SARS-CoV-2 vaccine, BNT162b2 or mRNA-1273. Half-medium exchanges with IL-2 medium took place on days 3 and 7. Regarding this clone: Its specificity is not known.

Sequencing was performed with immunoSEQ multiplex PCR; in TCRdb, only in-frame clones are kept and a portion is missing. This sample has fewer than 85,000 clones, with about 74% found just once. The V segment lost 5 bases and the J segment 3 bases; nucleotides outside the gene matches: 5. CDR1 is SGHTA and CDR2 is FQGTGA in the germline V gene. This CDR3 contains 14 residues. The chain joins TRBV7-3 to TRBJ2-3; 7 bases map to TRBD1. The receptor comes from a human donor who received a COVID-19 vaccine. The source was CD4+ T cells from PBMCs cultured without peptide, collected after COVID-19 vaccination. This CDR3 is CASSRGQGTDTQYF. The CDR3 DNA sequence: TGTGCCAGCAGCAGGGGGCAGGGGACAGATACGCAGTATTTT. Variable domain in full (rest from reference TRBV7-3 and TRBJ2-3): GAGVSQTPSNKVTEKGKYVELRCDPISGHTALYWYRQSLGQGPEFLIYFQGTGAADDSGLPNDRFFAVRPEGSVSTLKIQRTERGDSAVYLCASSRGQGTDTQYFGPGTRLTVL.